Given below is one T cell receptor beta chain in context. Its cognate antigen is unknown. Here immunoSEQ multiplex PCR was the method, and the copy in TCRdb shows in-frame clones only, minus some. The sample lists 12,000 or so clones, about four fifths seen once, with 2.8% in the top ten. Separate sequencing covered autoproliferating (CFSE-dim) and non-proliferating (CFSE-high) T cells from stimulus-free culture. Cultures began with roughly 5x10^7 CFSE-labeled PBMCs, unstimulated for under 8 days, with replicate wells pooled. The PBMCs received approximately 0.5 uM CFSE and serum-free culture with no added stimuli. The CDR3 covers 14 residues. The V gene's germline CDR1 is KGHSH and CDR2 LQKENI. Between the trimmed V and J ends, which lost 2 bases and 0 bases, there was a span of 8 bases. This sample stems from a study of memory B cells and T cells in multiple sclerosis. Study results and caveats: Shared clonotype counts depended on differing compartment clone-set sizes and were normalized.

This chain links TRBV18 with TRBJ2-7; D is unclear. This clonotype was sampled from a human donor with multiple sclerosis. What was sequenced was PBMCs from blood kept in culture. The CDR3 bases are TGTGCCAGCTCACCAAGGCTAGACTCCTACGAGCAGTACTTC. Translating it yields CASSPRLDSYEQYF.